A selection of T cell receptor beta chains follows, all from one sample in a study of T cell changes during pregnancy in multiple sclerosis. Profiled with immunoSEQ multiplex PCR; TCRdb holds only in-frame clones, not every one. The sample holds about 20,000 clones, about 84% seen once. The source material was CD8+ T cells from peripheral blood mononuclear cells, sampled after pregnancy. These receptors were collected from a female donor with multiple sclerosis, enrolled in a pregnancy study. CDR3s include the opening cysteine and the closing phenylalanine or tryptophan. D genes are given only for firm matches. Part of the rows lack a size; the others show once, few, many or a class for expanded clones.

14	.	.	TRBV25-1	TRBJ2-2	CASSVAVNTGELFF	TGTGCCAGCAGTGTGGCAGTGAACACCGGGGAGCTGTTTTTT
14	.	.	TRBV27	TRBJ1-6	CASTVRGGGSPLHF	TGTGCCAGCACCGTAAGGGGGGGTGGCTCACCCCTCCACTTT
14	.	.	TRBV28	TRBJ1-5	CASSPTGLSQPQHF	TGTGCCAGCAGCCCAACAGGGCTAAGTCAGCCCCAGCATTTT
13	.	TRBD2	TRBV7-6	TRBJ2-7	CASTGGPSYEQYF	TGTGCCAGCACGGGGGGGCCCTCCTACGAGCAGTACTTC
15	.	.	TRBV6-4	TRBJ2-3	CASSDSVGGTDTQYF	TGTGCCAGCAGTGACTCCGTCGGGGGCACAGATACGCAGTATTTT
14	.	.	TRBV7-7	TRBJ2-7	CASSLALDTYEQYF	TGTGCTAGCAGCTTAGCCCTGGACACCTACGAGCAGTACTTC
14	.	.	TRBV7-9	TRBJ2-7	CASSSGTPAYEQYF	TGTGCCAGCAGCTCTGGGACACCGGCCTACGAGCAGTACTTC
16	.	.	TRBV19	TRBJ1-6	CASSHRELTYNSPLHF	TGTGCCAGTAGTCACAGGGAATTGACCTATAATTCACCCCTCCACTTT
13	.	TRBD2	TRBV6-5	TRBJ2-1	CASGLAGVFEQFF	TGTGCCAGCGGACTAGCGGGAGTTTTTGAGCAGTTCTTC
18	.	TRBD2	TRBV4-2	TRBJ2-3	CASSQGLAGGPGTDTQYF	TGTGCCAGCAGCCAGGGACTAGCGGGAGGGCCTGGTACAGATACGCAGTATTTT
12	.	TRBD1	TRBV29-1	TRBJ2-1	CSVADRVAAQFF	TGCAGCGTAGCCGACAGGGTCGCGGCCCAGTTCTTC
15	.	TRBD1	TRBV6-1	TRBJ1-3	CASSEEMGQGNTIYF	TGTGCCAGCAGTGAAGAAATGGGACAGGGAAACACCATATATTTT
15	.	TRBD1	TRBV30	TRBJ2-7	CAWSTGTGFSYEQYF	TGTGCCTGGTCCACCGGGACAGGATTTTCCTACGAGCAGTACTTC
14	.	.	TRBV19	TRBJ2-2	CASSIVSSAGELFF	TGTGCCAGTAGTATAGTTTCCAGCGCCGGGGAGCTGTTTTTT
15	.	.	TRBV27	TRBJ2-1	CASSLSVEGYNEQFF	TGTGCCAGCAGTTTATCGGTGGAGGGCTACAATGAGCAGTTCTTC
11	once	.	TRBV4-3	TRBJ2-2	CASGDPGELFF	TGCGCCAGCGGAGACCCCGGGGAGCTGTTTTTT
14	.	.	TRBV9	TRBJ2-7	CASSPGVPSDEQYF	TGTGCCAGCAGCCCGGGGGTACCTTCGGACGAGCAGTACTTC
16	.	.	TRBV21-1	TRBJ1-5	CASSKGAEGSNQPQHF	TGTGCCAGCAGCAAAGGGGCCGAGGGTAGCAATCAGCCCCAGCATTTT
13	.	.	TRBV6-5	TRBJ2-5	CASSDSPQETQYF	TGTGCCAGCAGTGACAGTCCTCAAGAGACCCAGTACTTC
16	.	.	TRBV7-9	TRBJ2-1	CASSLAGSTPYNEQFF	TGTGCCAGCAGCTTAGCGGGCAGTACCCCCTACAATGAGCAGTTCTTC
14	.	TRBD1	TRBV29-1	TRBJ1-2	CSVPGGQGAIGYTF	TGCAGCGTTCCTGGAGGACAGGGGGCGATTGGCTACACCTTC